This passage covers 12 T cell receptor beta chains from one sample sequenced in a study of T cell changes during pregnancy in multiple sclerosis. Clones were sequenced by immunoSEQ multiplex PCR, and TCRdb holds only the in-frame ones, with some missing. The sample gives some 52,000 clones, approximately 90% of which show up once; 0.37% is in the top ten. Material: CD4+ T cells from peripheral blood mononuclear cells, obtained before pregnancy. Source of these receptors: a female donor with multiple sclerosis, enrolled in a pregnancy study.

This chain links TRBV9 with TRBJ2-2; D is perhaps TRBD2 (6 bases). CDR3 length: 16 amino acids. Trimming left V 3 bases short and J 7 bases short, with 19 bases between. The germline gives CDR1 SGDLS, CDR2 YYNGEE. The DNA of the CDR3 is TGTGCCAGCAGCGGCCTCCGGGACTGGAGGGGCGGGGAGCTGTTTTTT. This translates into CASSGLRDWRGGELFF.

This chain joins TRBV19 and TRBJ2-5, with 8 bases that match TRBD2. CDR3 length: 15 amino acids. V dropped 4 bases and J dropped 1; count of bases not matched to a gene: 5. Germline assignment: CDR1 LNHDA and CDR2 SQIVND (reference sequence). The CDR3 reads CASSKTSVSQETQYF. CDR3 nucleotide sequence: TGTGCCAGTAGTAAGACTAGCGTTTCCCAAGAGACCCAGTACTTC.

The CDR3 sequence is CASSAQGYEQYF. The CDR3 DNA sequence: TGTGCCAGCAGCGCACAGGGTTACGAGCAGTACTTC. This chain links TRBV9 with TRBJ2-7; D is perhaps TRBD1 (6 bases). Germline CDR1 reads SGDLS; CDR2 reads YYNGEE. CDR3 length: 12 residues. The germline V and J ends were trimmed by 3 bases and 4 bases, with 8 bases remaining between them.

This chain uses TRBV30 with TRBJ2-1, with unresolved D. Germline CDR1 and CDR2: GTSNPN and SVGIG (reference sequence). Between the trimmed V and J ends, which lost 5 bases and 2 bases, there was a span of 13 bases. There are 14 residues in the CDR3. The CDR3, as DNA: TGTGCCTGGGGCAAAAGAGGTACCTACAATGAGCAGTTCTTC. Amino acid sequence: CAWGKRGTYNEQFF.

This rearrangement joins TRBV7-6 to TRBJ2-5; tentative D call: TRBD1 (6 bases). Germline loops: CDR1 SGHVS, CDR2 FNYEAQ. The CDR3 totals 15 residues. Trimming removed 0 bases from V and 5 bases from J, with 13 bases in between. The CDR3 DNA is TGTGCCAGCAGCTTAGCGAGGGGGATCGGGGAGACCCAGTACTTC. Protein: CASSLARGIGETQYF.

The chain uses TRBV7-9 and TRBJ2-7; no definite D call. CDR3 length: 13 residues. Trimming removed 3 bases from V and 3 bases from J, with 9 bases in between. The germline gives CDR1 SEHNR, CDR2 FQNEAQ (reference sequence). The CDR3 region is CASSFGEVYEQYF. CDR3 sequence (DNA): TGTGCCAGCAGCTTTGGAGAGGTCTACGAGCAGTACTTC.

This chain joins TRBV4-1 and TRBJ2-1; 13 bases fit TRBD2. Germline lookup yields CDR1 MGHRA and CDR2 YSYEKL. The CDR3 length is 15 residues. V lost 4 bases to trimming and J lost 7 bases; unmatched junction nucleotides: 4. The CDR3 here is CASSPWGLAGNEQFF. CDR3 coding DNA: TGCGCCAGCAGCCCCTGGGGACTAGCGGGGAATGAGCAGTTCTTC.

This chain uses TRBV29-1 with TRBJ2-7, with D possibly TRBD1 on 6 matching bases. Germline V gives CDR1 SQVTM, CDR2 ANQGSEA. The CDR3 spans 12 residues. Trimming took 7 bases from V and 6 from J, leaving 16 bases between them. In DNA, the CDR3 is TGCAGCGCCTCGACAGGAGCAGGCGAGCAGTACTTC. Protein product: CSASTGAGEQYF.

The chain is built from TRBV7-8 and TRBJ2-1; TRBD2 matches 9 bases. Per the germline V gene, CDR1 is SGHVS and CDR2 is FQNEAQ. CDR3 length: 16 residues. The V segment lost 4 bases and the J segment 7 bases; nucleotides outside the gene matches: 11. CDR3 bases: TGTGCCAGCAGCTCATTCAGGGCGGGAGGGCGGAATGAGCAGTTCTTC. Protein: CASSSFRAGGRNEQFF.

The rearrangement joins TRBV30 to TRBJ2-2; 12 bases line up with TRBD2. This CDR3 region has 14 residues. V shed 4 bases and J 7 bases; nucleotides not matched to a gene: 4. The V gene's germline CDR1 is GTSNPN and CDR2 SVGIG (reference sequence). The DNA of the CDR3 is TGTGCCTGGACTAGCGGGAGGGTAGGCGGGGAGCTGTTTTTT. It specifies CAWTSGRVGGELFF.

J is TRBJ2-6 and V is TRBV11-2; 10 nucleotides line up with TRBD1. The CDR3 contains 16 residues. V shed 4 bases, J shed 0 bases, and the junction held 0 bases outside the gene matches. Germline lookup yields CDR1 SGHAT and CDR2 FQNNGV. This CDR3 is CASSWDRGSGANVLTF. The CDR3 DNA follows: TGTGCCAGCAGCTGGGACAGGGGCTCTGGGGCCAACGTCCTGACTTTC.

The chain carries TRBV2 and TRBJ1-1; D not certain. This CDR3 is 13 amino acids long. Germline CDR1 SNHLY, CDR2 FYNNEI. The V and J ends lost 6 bases and 0 bases respectively, with 8 bases between them. CDR3 protein: CASRRVMNTEAFF. The CDR3 DNA is TGTGCCAGCAGGAGAGTCATGAACACTGAAGCTTTCTTT.